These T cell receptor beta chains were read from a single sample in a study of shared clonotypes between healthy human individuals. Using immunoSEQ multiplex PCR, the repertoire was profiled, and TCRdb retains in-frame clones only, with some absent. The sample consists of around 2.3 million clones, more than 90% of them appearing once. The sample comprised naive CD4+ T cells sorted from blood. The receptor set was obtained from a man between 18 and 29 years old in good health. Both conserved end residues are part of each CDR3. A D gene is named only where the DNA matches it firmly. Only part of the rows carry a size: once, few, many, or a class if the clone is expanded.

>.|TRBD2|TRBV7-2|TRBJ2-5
TGTGCCAGCAGCTCCTTGACGGGAGGGGTAGAGACCCAGTACTTC
CASSSLTGGVETQYF
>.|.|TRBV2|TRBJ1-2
TGTGCCAGCAGTGCAATACCGACAAAATCCGCTGGCTACACCTTC
CASSAIPTKSAGYTF
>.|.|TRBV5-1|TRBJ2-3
TGCGCCAGCAGCTCAGGGGGCACAGATACGCAGTATTTT
CASSSGGTDTQYF
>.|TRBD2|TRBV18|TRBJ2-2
TGTGCCAGCTCACCAACAATAGCGGGAGCGAACACCGGGGAGCTGTTTTTT
CASSPTIAGANTGELFF
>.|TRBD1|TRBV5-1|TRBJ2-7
TGCGCCAGCAGCTTTGGACAGGGTGGAGAGCAGTACTTC
CASSFGQGGEQYF
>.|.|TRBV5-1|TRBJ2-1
TGCGCCAGCAGCTCCGACAGGGAGGGCAATGAGCAGTTCTTC
CASSSDREGNEQFF
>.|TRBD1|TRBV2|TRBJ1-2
TGTGCCAGCAGTGGGGAACAGGGGACCTATGGCTACACCTTC
CASSGEQGTYGYTF
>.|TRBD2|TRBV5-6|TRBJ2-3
TGTGCCAGCAGCTTTTTAAGCGGGGGGGCTGGCACAGATACGCAGTATTTT
CASSFLSGGAGTDTQYF
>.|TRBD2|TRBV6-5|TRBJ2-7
TGTGCCAGCGCCACGGCGGGGGGCCGCTACGAGCAGTACTTC
CASATAGGRYEQYF
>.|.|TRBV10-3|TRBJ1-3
TGTGCCATCAGTGATATAGGGGCCTCTGGAAACACCATATATTTT
CAISDIGASGNTIYF
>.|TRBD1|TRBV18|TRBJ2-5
TGTGCCAGCTCCCTCCTCAGGGGGCGGGTGGAGACCCAGTACTTC
CASSLLRGRVETQYF
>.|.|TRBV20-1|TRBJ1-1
TGCAGTGCTAGATATAGCCAAGAAGCTTTCTTT
CSARYSQEAFF
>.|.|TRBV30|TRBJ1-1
TGTGCCTGGTGGGGCAGGGTCCACCCTGAAGCTTTCTTT
CAWWGRVHPEAFF
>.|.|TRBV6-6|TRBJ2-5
TGTGCCAGCAGTTACTCAACAGCCCAAGAGACCCAGTACTTC
CASSYSTAQETQYF
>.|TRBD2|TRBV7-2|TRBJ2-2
TGTGCCAGCAGCTCAGGGCCCGCGGGGGGGAACACCGGGGAGCTGTTTTTT
CASSSGPAGGNTGELFF
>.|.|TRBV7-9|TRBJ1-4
TGTGCCAGCAGCTTAGGTATAACTCCAAGTATCGGTGAAAAACTGTTTTTT
CASSLGITPSIGEKLFF
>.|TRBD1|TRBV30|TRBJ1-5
TGTGCCTGGAGTGTATACAACAGGGGACCTCTAAGCAATCAGCCCCAGCATTTT
CAWSVYNRGPLSNQPQHF
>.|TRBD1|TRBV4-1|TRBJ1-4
TGCGCCAGCAGCCAAGGTCCCTTGGGGACAGGGGTTGAAAAACTGTTTTTT
CASSQGPLGTGVEKLFF
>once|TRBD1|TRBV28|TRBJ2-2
TGTGCCAGCAGCCCGGACAGGCCCGGGGAGCTGTTTTTT
CASSPDRPGELFF
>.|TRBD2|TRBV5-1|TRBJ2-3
TGCGCCAGCAGTCGCGGGGGGGCCGGCACAGATACGCAGTATTTT
CASSRGGAGTDTQYF